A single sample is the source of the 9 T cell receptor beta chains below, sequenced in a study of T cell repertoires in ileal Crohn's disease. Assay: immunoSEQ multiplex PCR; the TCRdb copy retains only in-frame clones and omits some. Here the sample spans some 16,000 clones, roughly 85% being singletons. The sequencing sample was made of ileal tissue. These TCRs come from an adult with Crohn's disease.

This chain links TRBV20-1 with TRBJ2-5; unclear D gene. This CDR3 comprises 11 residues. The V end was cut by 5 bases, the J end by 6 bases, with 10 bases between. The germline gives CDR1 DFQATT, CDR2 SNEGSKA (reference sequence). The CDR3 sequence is CSALNTQTQYF. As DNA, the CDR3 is TGCAGTGCTTTAAACACCCAGACCCAGTACTTC.

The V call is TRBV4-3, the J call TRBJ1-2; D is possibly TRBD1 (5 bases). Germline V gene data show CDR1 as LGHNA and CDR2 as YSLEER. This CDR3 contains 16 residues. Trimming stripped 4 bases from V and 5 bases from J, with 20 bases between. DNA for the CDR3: TGCGCCAGCAGCCCACGACATCCCACCAGGGATTATGGCTACACCTTC. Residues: CASSPRHPTRDYGYTF.

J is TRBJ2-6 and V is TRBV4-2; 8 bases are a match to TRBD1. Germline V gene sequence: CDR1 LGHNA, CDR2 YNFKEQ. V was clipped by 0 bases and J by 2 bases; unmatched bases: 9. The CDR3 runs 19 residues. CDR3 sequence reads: CASSQDWAGGSAGANVLTF. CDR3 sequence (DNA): TGTGCCAGCAGCCAAGACTGGGCAGGGGGCAGTGCTGGGGCCAACGTCCTGACTTTC.

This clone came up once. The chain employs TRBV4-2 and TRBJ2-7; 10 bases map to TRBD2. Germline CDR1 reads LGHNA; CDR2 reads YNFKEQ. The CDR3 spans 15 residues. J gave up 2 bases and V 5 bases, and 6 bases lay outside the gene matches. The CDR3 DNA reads TGTGCCAGCAGCTATAGCGGGGGGAGAGCCTACGAGCAGTACTTC. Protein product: CASSYSGGRAYEQYF.

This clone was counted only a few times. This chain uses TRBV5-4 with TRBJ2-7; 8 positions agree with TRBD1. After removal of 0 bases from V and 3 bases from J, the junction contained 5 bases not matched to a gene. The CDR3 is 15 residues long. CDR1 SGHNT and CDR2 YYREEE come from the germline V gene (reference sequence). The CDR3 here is CASSLGIGQGYEQYF. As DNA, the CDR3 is TGTGCCAGCAGCTTGGGTATCGGACAGGGCTACGAGCAGTACTTC.

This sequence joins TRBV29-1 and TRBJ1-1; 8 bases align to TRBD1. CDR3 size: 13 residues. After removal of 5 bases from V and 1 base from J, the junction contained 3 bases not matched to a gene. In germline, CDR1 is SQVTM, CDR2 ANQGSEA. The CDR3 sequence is CSVQQGGNTEAFF. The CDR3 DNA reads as TGCAGCGTTCAACAGGGGGGGAACACTGAAGCTTTCTTT.

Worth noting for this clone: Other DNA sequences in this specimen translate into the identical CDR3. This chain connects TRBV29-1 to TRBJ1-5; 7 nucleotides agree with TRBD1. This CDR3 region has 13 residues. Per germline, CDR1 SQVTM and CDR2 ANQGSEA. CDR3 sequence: CSVLTGPNQPQHF. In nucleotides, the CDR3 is TGCAGTGTTTTGACAGGGCCTAATCAGCCCCAGCATTTT.

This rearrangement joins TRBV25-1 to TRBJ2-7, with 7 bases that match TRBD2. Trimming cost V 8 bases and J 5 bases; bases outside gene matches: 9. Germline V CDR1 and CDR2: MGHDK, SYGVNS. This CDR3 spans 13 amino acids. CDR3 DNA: TGTGCCAGCTCGAGAACTAGCGCCAACGAGCAGTACTTC. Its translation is CASSRTSANEQYF.

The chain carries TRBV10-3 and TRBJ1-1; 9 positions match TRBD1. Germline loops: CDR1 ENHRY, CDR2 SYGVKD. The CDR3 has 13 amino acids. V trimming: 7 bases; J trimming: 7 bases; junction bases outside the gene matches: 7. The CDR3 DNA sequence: TGTGCCATCAAGGACAGGGGTCTGGGTGAAGCTTTCTTT. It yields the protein CAIKDRGLGEAFF.